This T cell receptor beta chain comes out of a study of blood T cells in healthy people across ages. This clonotype was seen a few times. Each donor supplied approximately 10 milliliters of peripheral blood. For the second PCR, which ran for about 6 to 11 cycles, a sample-barcoded 5' primer and a J-beta primer mix were used. TCRdb reprocessed the 5' RACE reads with MiXCR, giving one entry per CDR3 protein. The profile shows 750,000 to 950,000 distinct CDR3 sequences, about 28% of them singletons. The CDR3 spans 15 residues. Trimming took 4 bases from V and 2 from J; bases not matched to a gene: 5. Germline V gene lookup returns CDR1 MGHRA and CDR2 YSYEKL. The same sample was also studied in work on T cells of mothers and their children.

Sequencing was done on a sample of blood. The J gene is TRBJ2-1, the V gene TRBV4-1, with 7 bases fitting TRBD1. The source of this sequence is a woman in her thirties or forties in good health. Here the CDR3 DNA reads TGCGCCAGCAGCCTCCTGGGACAGACCTACAATGAGCAGTTCTTC. This translates into CASSLLGQTYNEQFF.